The 23 T cell receptor beta chains reported below all come from one sample, sequenced in a study of T cell responses to AZD1222 COVID-19 vaccine. Here immunoSEQ multiplex PCR was the method, and the copy in TCRdb shows in-frame clones only, minus some. The sample shows about 77,000 clones, 92% of them seen only once. The source was peripheral blood, collected 28 days after the second AZD1222 dose. The receptors stem from an adult who received the AZD1222 COVID-19 vaccine.

This chain links TRBV5-5 with TRBJ1-5, with a weak D call TRBD1 (5 bases). Trimming took off 3 bases at V and 7 bases at J, with 14 bases between the two ends. Looked up from germline, CDR1 is SGHKS and CDR2 is YYEKEE (reference sequence). CDR3 length: 14 residues. The CDR3 spells CASSSGDSIQPQHF. The CDR3 DNA sequence: TGTGCCAGCAGCTCAGGAGACAGTATACAGCCCCAGCATTTT.

V is TRBV9 and J is TRBJ1-2; no clear D. This CDR3 is 14 amino acids long. The V and J ends lost 0 bases and 3 bases respectively, with 9 bases between them. Germline values: CDR1 SGDLS, CDR2 YYNGEE. The CDR3 DNA reads as TGTGCCAGCAGCGTAGAAGCAGGCTACTATGGCTACACCTTC. It yields the protein CASSVEAGYYGYTF.

The V gene is TRBV15, the J gene TRBJ1-4, with TRBD1 identical over 11 bases. This CDR3 region has 15 residues. CDR1 and CDR2 (germline): LNHNV, YYDKDF (reference sequence). V trimming: 0 bases; J trimming: 7 bases; junction bases outside the gene matches: 1. The CDR3 DNA is TGTGCCACCAGCAGAGAGGGACAGGGGGGTGAAAAACTGTTTTTT. It codes for CATSREGQGGEKLFF. The whole variable domain, filled in from reference TRBV15 and TRBJ1-4, reads DAMVIQNPRYQVTQFGKPVTLSCSQTLNHNVMYWYQQKSSQAPKLLFHYYDKDFNNEADTPDNFQSRRPNTSFCFLDIRSPGLGDTAMYLCATSREGQGGEKLFFGSGTQLSVL.

The chain recombines TRBV7-8 with TRBJ1-2, with D uncertain. The CDR3 consists of 15 residues. Between the trimmed V and J ends, which lost 4 bases and 0 bases, there was a span of 12 bases. Germline CDR1 reads SGHVS; CDR2 reads FQNEAQ. The CDR3 DNA sequence: TGTGCCAGCAGCTCGGCTGACGCTACTAACTATGGCTACACCTTC. This codes for CASSSADATNYGYTF.

The chain couples TRBV28 to TRBJ2-3; the match to TRBD2 covers 10 bases. With V trimmed by 2 bases and J by 5 bases, 7 bases remained unmatched. CDR3 length: 16 residues. Germline V gene lookup returns CDR1 MDHEN and CDR2 SYDVKM. CDR3 sequence: CASSLVLAGEVDTQYF. The CDR3 coding sequence is TGTGCCAGCAGTTTAGTGCTAGCGGGAGAAGTAGATACGCAGTATTTT.

The chain links TRBV10-3 to TRBJ1-1; D unclear. CDR1 ENHRY and CDR2 SYGVKD come from the germline V gene. The CDR3 loop spans 15 amino acids. Trimming took off 8 bases at V and 2 bases at J, with 18 bases between the two ends. Written as DNA, the CDR3 is TGTGCCATCGGGTCTTGGTCTAAACCTAACACTGAAGCTTTCTTT. Translation: CAIGSWSKPNTEAFF.

The J gene is TRBJ2-3, the V gene TRBV19; TRBD2 agrees at 10 bases. V was pared by 5 bases and J by 4 bases, with 9 bases of the junction left unmatched. This CDR3 spans 16 amino acids. The germline V gene encodes CDR1 LNHDA and CDR2 SQIVND (reference sequence). This CDR3 reads CASSPGTSDGADTQYF. The DNA for the CDR3 is TGTGCCAGTAGTCCAGGGACTAGCGACGGTGCAGATACGCAGTATTTT.

The V gene is TRBV18, the J gene TRBJ2-1; D gene unclear. V was shortened by 2 bases and J by 5 bases, with 16 bases between the two germline ends. CDR1 is KGHSH and CDR2 is LQKENI in the germline V gene. The CDR3 runs 16 residues. For the CDR3, the DNA is TGTGCCAGCTCACCATATCGAGCAGTGGGAAACAATGAGCAGTTCTTC. This gives the protein CASSPYRAVGNNEQFF.

V and J are TRBV11-2 and TRBJ2-2, with 7 bases identical to TRBD2. This CDR3 has 16 residues. The ends lost 1 base at V and 4 bases at J; junction bases unmatched: 6. CDR1 and CDR2 from the germline V gene are SGHAT and FQNNGV. DNA for the CDR3: TGTGCCAGCAGCTTAGTTGGAGTAGCGGGCACCGGGGAGCTGTTTTTT. It codes for CASSLVGVAGTGELFF.

This rearrangement joins TRBV28 to TRBJ2-3; TRBD2 might be the D (6 bases). The CDR3 consists of 14 residues. CDR1 and CDR2 from the germline V gene are MDHEN and SYDVKM. Trimming stripped 5 bases from V and 5 bases from J, with 14 bases between. The CDR3 nucleotides read TGTGCCAGCAGTAACAGGCGGGGAGGAGATACGCAGTATTTT. Amino acid sequence: CASSNRRGGDTQYF. Filled out from reference TRBV28 and TRBJ2-3, the complete variable domain reads DVKVTQSSRYLVKRTGEKVFLECVQDMDHENMFWYRQDPGLGLRLIYFSYDVKMKEKGDIPEGYSVSREKKERFSLILESASTNQTSMYLCASSNRRGGDTQYFGPGTRLTVL.

The chain has TRBV7-9 and TRBJ2-1; the D is unclear. The CDR3 totals 12 residues. Trimming stripped 5 bases from V and 6 bases from J, with 8 bases between. Per germline, CDR1 SEHNR and CDR2 FQNEAQ (reference sequence). CDR3 sequence (DNA): TGTGCCAGCAGCCCCCCGGGCAATGAGCAGTTCTTC. This gives the protein CASSPPGNEQFF.

The chain combines TRBV12-5 with TRBJ2-2, with D unclear. V was pared by 0 bases and J by 0 bases, with 5 bases between. The CDR3 totals 15 residues. The V gene's germline CDR1 is LGHNT and CDR2 FRNRAP. The CDR3 DNA is TGTGCTAGTGGTTTGGTACTGGCGAACACCGGGGAGCTGTTTTTT. It yields the protein CASGLVLANTGELFF. The variable domain in full, with the rest retrieved from reference TRBV12-5 and TRBJ2-2, is DARVTQTPRHKVTEMGQEVTMRCQPILGHNTVFWYRQTMMQGLELLAYFRNRAPLDDSGMPKDRFSAEMPDATLATLKIQPSEPRDSAVYFCASGLVLANTGELFFGEGSRLTVL.

The chain combines TRBV21-1 with TRBJ2-3; the table's D call of TRBD1 was not tested on the DNA. TRBV21-1 counts as a pseudogene. The length of the CDR3 is 14 residues. The CDR3: CASSKSRHTDTQYF. The CDR3 DNA reads TGTGCCAGCAGCAAATCCCGACACACAGATACGCAGTATTTT.

The V and J genes are TRBV6-4 and TRBJ2-5, with D unresolved. The CDR3 loop spans 12 amino acids. From germline, CDR1 is MRHNA and CDR2 SNTAGT. V shed 6 bases and J shed 9 bases, with 14 bases lying between them. CDR3 DNA sequence: TGTGCCAGCAGGACCTATAATCCCCCCCAGTACTTC. Amino acids: CASRTYNPPQYF.

For the CDR3, the DNA is TGCAGCGTTGGAGGCAACCGCTACGAGCAGTACTTC. This gives the protein CSVGGNRYEQYF. The rearrangement uses TRBV29-1 and TRBJ2-7; D gene unclear. The CDR3 is 12 residues long. The germline gives CDR1 SQVTM, CDR2 ANQGSEA. V was cut by 4 bases and J by 3 bases, with 10 bases left in between.

V gene TRBV7-8 combines with J gene TRBJ1-1, with 9 positions matching TRBD1. The CDR3 runs 15 residues. In germline, CDR1 is SGHVS, CDR2 FQNEAQ. The ends lost 5 bases at V and 0 bases at J; junction bases unmatched: 4. CDR3 protein: CASSARTGVNTEAFF. In DNA, the CDR3 is TGTGCCAGCAGCGCGCGGACAGGGGTGAACACTGAAGCTTTCTTT.

Of note for this clone: Relative to the germline gene, one junction end is altered; a read error may explain this. The V gene is TRBV24-1, the J gene TRBJ1-5; D is uncertain. The CDR3 has 14 residues. CDR1 and CDR2 from the germline V gene are KGHDR and SFDVKD. DNA for the CDR3: TGTGCCACCAGTGATAGATCTAGCTATCAGCCCCAGCATTTT. Translated, it gives CATSDRSSYQPQHF.

The rearrangement links TRBV18 to TRBJ2-2, with D hard to call. V shed 3 bases and J shed 8 bases, with 4 bases lying between them. This CDR3 has 11 residues. CDR1 and CDR2 (germline): KGHSH, LQKENI. CDR3: CASSPEGELFF. CDR3 DNA sequence: TGTGCCAGCTCACCGGAGGGGGAGCTGTTTTTT.

V is TRBV11-2 and J is TRBJ2-7, with 7 bases lining up with TRBD1. This CDR3 is 15 amino acids long. After removal of 0 bases from V and 6 bases from J, the junction contained 8 bases not matched to a gene. The germline V gene has CDR1 SGHAT and CDR2 FQNNGV. The CDR3 DNA sequence: TGTGCCAGCAGCTTAGAGGGACAGATCTTTACCGAGCAGTACTTC. It yields the protein CASSLEGQIFTEQYF. Based on the CDR3 plus reference TRBV11-2 and TRBJ2-7, the full variable domain is EAGVAQSPRYKIIEKRQSVAFWCNPISGHATLYWYQQILGQGPKLLIQFQNNGVVDDSQLPKDRFSAERLKGVDSTLKIQPAKLEDSAVYLCASSLEGQIFTEQYFGPGTRLTVT.

The CDR3 coding sequence is TGTGCCAGCAGTGAAGGAGGGGCCCCTCCTTACGAGCAGTACTTC. Amino acids: CASSEGGAPPYEQYF. The chain uses TRBV6-1 and TRBJ2-7; D might be TRBD1 or TRBD2, each matching 5 bases. This CDR3 region has 15 residues. Germline V gene sequence: CDR1 MNHNS, CDR2 SASEGT. V was cut by 1 base and J by 4 bases, with 14 bases left in between.

The chain recombines TRBV6-6 with TRBJ1-4; D is undetermined. Germline assignment: CDR1 MNHNY and CDR2 SVGAGI (reference sequence). Trimming cost V 2 bases and J 8 bases, with 9 bases left between them. CDR3 size: 13 residues. This CDR3 is CASSYRHLEKLFF. The CDR3 region has the DNA TGTGCCAGCAGTTACCGACATCTCGAAAAACTGTTTTTT.

The rearrangement links TRBV19 to TRBJ1-4; D unclear. The germline V gene has CDR1 LNHDA and CDR2 SQIVND (reference sequence). V was clipped by 10 bases and J by 8 bases, with 11 bases between them. The CDR3 loop spans 11 amino acids. The CDR3 loop reads CATIQGEKLFF. The CDR3 DNA reads as TGTGCCACCATCCAAGGGGAAAAACTGTTTTTT.

This sequence joins TRBV5-1 and TRBJ2-3; D call uncertain. V shed 3 bases and J shed 1 base, with 12 bases lying between them. The CDR3 totals 15 residues. CDR1 is SGHRS, CDR2 YFSETQ, per germline. The DNA for the CDR3 is TGCGCCAGCAGCTCCCTACCACTGGGCACAGATACGCAGTATTTT. Its translation: CASSSLPLGTDTQYF.